This T cell receptor beta chain was captured in a study of shared clonotypes between healthy human individuals. A word on this clone: Antigen: not known.

Methods used by the authors: ImmunoSEQ gave junction-only sequences without quality scores, so filtering differed. The assay was immunoSEQ multiplex PCR, and TCRdb's table has in-frame clones only and misses some. The V and J calls and clone size come from that table; D and trimming were worked out from the DNA. The repertoire consists of some 2,100,000 clones, with approximately 94% occurring once and the leading ten covering more than 0.1%. V was pared by 0 bases and J by 4 bases, with 7 bases between. Per the germline V gene, CDR1 is LGHNA and CDR2 is YSLEER. The CDR3 covers 13 residues. Points from the study as a whole: Of the naive CD4 clonotypes, around 5% were shared across a few donors.

The chain has TRBV4-3 and TRBJ2-7; possibly TRBD2 for D (5 bases). The specimen sequenced was naive CD4+ T cells sorted from blood. Subset defined: CD45RA+ positively selected. The source of this sequence is a man aged 18 to 35 in good health. CDR3 in amino acids: CASSQERGYEQYF. The CDR3 DNA follows: TGCGCCAGCAGCCAAGAAAGAGGGTACGAGCAGTACTTC.